This T cell receptor (beta chain) was recovered during a study of T cells in Graves' hyperthyroidism and ophthalmopathy. General study points: Ophthalmopathy, which appeared later, was predicted by the model a median 6.5 months before onset.

Trimming took off 4 bases at V and 3 bases at J, with 13 bases between the two ends. The germline V gene has CDR1 SGHNT and CDR2 YYREEE (reference sequence). There are 15 residues in the CDR3. RNA transcripts served as the template for amplifying TCR beta CDR3 regions. First-round RT-PCR of the TCR CDR3 relied on the HTBI primer set. In TCRdb, the multiplex PCR reads were re-called with MiXCR into one record per CDR3 protein. The sample contains 560,000 or so distinct CDR3 sequences, less than 20% of which appear only once. A note on this clonotype: Its specificity is unknown.

Among ophthalmopathy patients, the Clinical Activity Score reached at least 3, the NOSPECS grade reached at least 4, and duration remained under 3 months. Clinicians diagnosed patients from clinical symptoms, serum thyroxine and TRAb, thyroid ultrasound and orbital computed tomography. The sequence came from a man aged 40-55 years with Graves' ophthalmopathy. The sequenced material came from blood. The chain couples TRBV5-4 to TRBJ1-4, with D perhaps matching TRBD1 (5 bases). The CDR3 spells CASSPAGEPNEKLFF. As DNA, the CDR3 is TGTGCCAGCAGCCCGGCGGGGGAGCCTAATGAAAAACTGTTTTTT. The full variable domain, in which reference TRBV5-4 and TRBJ1-4 provide the parts outside the CDR3, is ETGVTQSPTHLIKTRGQQVTLRCSSQSGHNTVSWYQQALGQGPQFIFQYYREEENGRGNFPPRFSGLQFPNYSSELNVNALELDDSALYLCASSPAGEPNEKLFFGSGTQLSVL.